A single sample is the source of the 2 T cell receptor beta chains below, sequenced in a study of blood T cell repertoires in COVID-19 (dated by TCRdb to the early 2020s). Library preparation was by the immunoSEQ multiplex PCR assay. The immuneACCESS repertoire file appears here via TCRdb, limited to in-frame rearrangements. These files lack a portion of the clones; in checked studies, under half of the deficit traces to unresolved V genes, and the cause of the others is not known. In this sample the table shows about 140,000 clones, about 90% of which occur a single time. Of the sample, about 10% falls within the top ten clones. The sample taken for sequencing was peripheral blood. The receptors stem from a woman older than 75 with acute or convalescent COVID-19.

This chain links TRBV5-1 with TRBJ1-1; 7 bases match TRBD1. The CDR3 is 15 residues long. Trimming removed 0 bases from V and 4 bases from J; junction bases left unmatched: 6. Germline assignment: CDR1 SGHRS and CDR2 YFSETQ. CDR3 sequence reads: CASSLAGNRGTEAFF. As DNA, the CDR3 is TGCGCCAGCAGCTTGGCGGGAAACAGGGGCACTGAAGCTTTCTTT.

The chain has TRBV11-3 and TRBJ2-1; the D gene is possibly TRBD1 (5 bases). Germline-derived CDR1 and CDR2 are SGHNT and YENEEA. Deletions cut 1 base from V and 6 bases from J, with 10 bases between. The CDR3 contains 14 residues. CDR3 nucleotide sequence: TGTGCCAGCAGCTTAGGTGGCAGGGCCAATGAGCAGTTCTTC. Its translation: CASSLGGRANEQFF.